This section outlines one T cell receptor (beta chain) sequence together with its context. Its antigen is still unknown. Assay used: immunoSEQ multiplex PCR; TCRdb lists only in-frame clones, some missing. The profile covers just under 65,000 clones, with 90% to 95% appearing a single time and 1.7% taken by the ten largest. This record comes from a study of graft-versus-host responses after intestinal transplantation. Overall study context: Among the recipients, transplants were multivisceral, liver-intestinal, or isolated intestinal. Tacrolimus plus steroids were given to all recipients for approximately 3 years, preceded by anti-thymocyte globulin induction. Study findings and constraints: GvH clones were identified in recipient marrow, with some first appearing in ileum or blood. Within allografts, high graft-versus-host to host-versus-graft clonal ratios were seen among patients with graft-donor T cell macrochimerism.

Germline V gene sequence: CDR1 SGHTA, CDR2 FQGNSA. V was shortened by 5 bases and J by 10 bases, with 14 bases between the two germline ends. The CDR3 runs to 12 residues. The sample was unstimulated CD8+ T cells sorted from spleen or lymph node cells, taken before transplant. J is TRBJ1-1 and V is TRBV7-2; D gene ambiguous. This receptor was identified in a human donor who was the organ donor for an intestinal transplant. This chain's CDR3 is CASSLLTNGAFF. As DNA, the CDR3 is TGTGCCAGCAGCCTACTCACGAATGGAGCTTTCTTT.